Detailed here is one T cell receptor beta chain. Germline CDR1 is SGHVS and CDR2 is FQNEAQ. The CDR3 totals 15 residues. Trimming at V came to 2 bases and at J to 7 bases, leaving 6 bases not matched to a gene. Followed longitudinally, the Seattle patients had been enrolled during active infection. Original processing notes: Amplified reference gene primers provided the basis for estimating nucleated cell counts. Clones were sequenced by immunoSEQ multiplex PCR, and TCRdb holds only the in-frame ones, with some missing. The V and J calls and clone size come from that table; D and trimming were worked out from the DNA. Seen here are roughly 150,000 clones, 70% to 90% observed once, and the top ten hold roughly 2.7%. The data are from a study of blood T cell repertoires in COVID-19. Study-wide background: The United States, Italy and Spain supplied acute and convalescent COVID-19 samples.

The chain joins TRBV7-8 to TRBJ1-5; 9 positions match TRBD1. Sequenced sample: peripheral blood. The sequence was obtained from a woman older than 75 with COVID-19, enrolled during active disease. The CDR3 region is CASSLYRQGGQPQHF. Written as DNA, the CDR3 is TGTGCCAGCAGCTTATACCGACAGGGGGGGCAGCCCCAGCATTTT.